This is a list of T cell receptor beta chains from one sample in a study of beta chain features in type 1 diabetes. Libraries were prepared by immunoSEQ multiplex PCR; TCRdb keeps only in-frame clonotypes and omits some of them. The sample lists under 450,000 clones, about 15% occurring once. The sequencing sample was made of naive CD4+ T cells from blood. These receptors were obtained from a man under 40 in good health. The CDR3 runs from the conserved cysteine through the conserved F or W. The D gene is left open where the match is weak. The size field is filled for only some rows; it gives once, few, many or a size class.

- | TRBJ1-1 | few | TRBV28 | CASRAWADSATEAFF | TGTGCCAGCAGAGCCTGGGCAGATTCGGCCACTGAAGCTTTCTTT
- | TRBJ2-1 | - | TRBV7-9 | CASSSTEGYYNEQFF | TGTGCCAGCAGCTCGACAGAAGGTTACTACAATGAGCAGTTCTTC
TRBD1 | TRBJ1-5 | few | TRBV14 | CASSLGTANSNQPQHF | TGTGCCAGCAGCCTCGGGACAGCTAATAGCAATCAGCCCCAGCATTTT
TRBD2 | TRBJ2-5 | - | TRBV7-9 | CASSLETSRETQYF | TGTGCCAGCAGCTTAGAGACTAGCAGGGAGACCCAGTACTTC
- | TRBJ1-2 | few | TRBV2 | CASSETGFPNYGYTF | TGTGCCAGCAGTGAGACAGGTTTCCCCAACTATGGCTACACCTTC
- | TRBJ2-7 | - | TRBV5-6 | CASSLSGVGYEQYF | TGTGCCAGCAGCTTGTCCGGAGTAGGCTACGAGCAGTACTTC
- | TRBJ2-3 | - | TRBV5-4 | CASSSDSSDTQYF | TGTGCCAGCAGCTCGGACAGCTCAGATACGCAGTATTTT
- | TRBJ2-7 | - | TRBV2 | CASMAETSRGNEQYF | TGTGCCAGCATGGCCGAGACTAGCAGGGGCAACGAGCAGTACTTC
TRBD1 | TRBJ1-2 | - | TRBV18 | CASSPQDRVGYTF | TGTGCCAGCTCACCCCAAGACAGGGTTGGCTACACCTTC
TRBD1 | TRBJ2-3 | - | TRBV7-9 | CASSLAVGTAADTQYF | TGTGCCAGCAGCTTAGCCGTCGGGACAGCAGCAGATACGCAGTATTTT
- | TRBJ2-2 | - | TRBV7-8 | CASSSTQGLGELFF | TGTGCCAGCAGCTCCACGCAGGGACTCGGGGAGCTGTTTTTT
- | TRBJ2-3 | few | TRBV4-3 | CASSQEGLVSDTQYF | TGCGCCAGCAGCCAAGAGGGGCTAGTCTCAGATACGCAGTATTTT
- | TRBJ2-6 | few | TRBV7-3 | CASSYIPGQDRSGANVLTF | TGTGCCAGCAGCTATATCCCGGGACAAGACCGTTCTGGGGCCAACGTCCTGACTTTC
TRBD2 | TRBJ2-3 | - | TRBV14 | CASSQALAGVTDTQYF | TGTGCCAGCAGCCAAGCCCTTGCGGGGGTTACAGATACGCAGTATTTT
- | TRBJ2-2 | - | TRBV9 | CASSPHRDGTGELFF | TGTGCCAGCAGCCCCCACAGGGATGGCACCGGGGAGCTGTTTTTT
- | TRBJ1-4 | - | TRBV7-9 | CASSLDGANEKLFF | TGTGCCAGCAGCTTAGATGGGGCTAATGAAAAACTGTTTTTT
- | TRBJ1-3 | many | TRBV19 | CASSVTGGSGNTIYF | TGTGCCAGTAGTGTGACAGGAGGCTCTGGAAACACCATATATTTT
- | TRBJ2-1 | few | TRBV5-4 | CASSLGAPRNSYNEQFF | TGTGCCAGCAGCTTGGGGGCTCCTAGGAACTCCTACAATGAGCAGTTCTTC
- | TRBJ2-3 | few | TRBV6-4 | CASSDRPQDTQYF | TGTGCCAGCAGTGATAGACCCCAAGATACGCAGTATTTT
TRBD1 | TRBJ1-1 | - | TRBV9 | CASSRGQVPNTEAFF | TGTGCCAGCAGCCGAGGACAGGTTCCGAACACTGAAGCTTTCTTT
TRBD1 | TRBJ1-6 | - | TRBV19 | CASSPTDRSNSPLHF | TGTGCCAGTAGCCCAACGGACAGGTCTAATTCACCCCTCCACTTT
- | TRBJ2-3 | few | TRBV5-6 | CASSLRDTQYF | TGTGCCAGCAGCTTGAGAGATACGCAGTATTTT
- | TRBJ2-5 | few | TRBV7-8 | CASSHSGLGTKTQYF | TGTGCCAGCAGCCACTCCGGACTGGGTACCAAGACCCAGTACTTC
- | TRBJ2-7 | - | TRBV7-9 | CASSPRAHEQYF | TGTGCCAGCAGCCCCAGGGCCCACGAGCAGTACTTC
TRBD1 | TRBJ1-4 | - | TRBV6-5 | CASSYRGLSEKLFF | TGTGCCAGCAGTTATAGGGGGCTGTCTGAAAAACTGTTTTTT
- | TRBJ2-2 | - | TRBV30 | CAWMNAGELFF | TGTGCCTGGATGAACGCCGGGGAGCTGTTTTTT
- | TRBJ1-6 | - | TRBV6-1 | CASRSSYNSPLHF | TGTGCCAGCCGGAGCTCCTATAATTCACCCCTCCACTTT
TRBD1 | TRBJ2-5 | few | TRBV25-1 | CASSEGQGVGETQYF | TGTGCCAGCAGTGAAGGACAGGGGGTCGGGGAGACCCAGTACTTC
- | TRBJ2-7 | - | TRBV29-1 | CSVEGRNRYEQYF | TGCAGCGTAGAGGGACGGAATAGGTACGAGCAGTACTTC